These 9 T cell receptor beta chains were sequenced from one sample in a study of blood T cell repertoires in COVID-19. Sequenced by immunoSEQ multiplex PCR; TCRdb stores in-frame clones only, minus some. The table includes roughly 220,000 clones, approximately 82% detected once. The sequenced sample consisted of peripheral blood. The source of these receptors is a woman aged 40 to 50 who had recovered from COVID-19.

This clone has only one observation. The chain carries TRBV14 and TRBJ1-1; tentatively, D is TRBD1 (5 bases). Germline lookup yields CDR1 SGHDN and CDR2 FVKESK. V lost 4 bases and J 2 bases, leaving 14 bases between the germline ends. The CDR3 loop spans 15 amino acids. As DNA, the CDR3 is TGTGCCAGCAGCCCCCAGACAGCTACTAACACTGAAGCTTTCTTT. Translated, it gives CASSPQTATNTEAFF.

The chain joins TRBV29-1 to TRBJ2-7; TRBD1 matches at 7 bases. Germline V gene lookup returns CDR1 SQVTM and CDR2 ANQGSEA. V dropped 5 bases and J dropped 3; count of bases not matched to a gene: 4. The CDR3 spans 12 residues. The CDR3 DNA reads as TGCAGCGTTTTAAGACAGGGCTACGAGCAGTACTTC. It codes for CSVLRQGYEQYF.

Only one count was recorded for this clone. The rearrangement joins TRBV18 to TRBJ2-5; 9 bases map to TRBD2. The CDR3 spans 19 residues. From germline, CDR1 is KGHSH and CDR2 LQKENI. V lost 5 bases to trimming and J lost 5 bases; unmatched junction nucleotides: 21. The DNA of the CDR3 is TGTGCCAGCTCATCACTGCCTCTCAGCGGGGGGACTATTAGGGAGACCCAGTACTTC. Encoded protein: CASSSLPLSGGTIRETQYF.

This clone occurred once. The gene calls are TRBV29-1 and TRBJ1-2; D gene ambiguous. Germline-derived CDR1 and CDR2 are SQVTM and ANQGSEA. V lost 4 bases and J lost 5, with 14 bases in between. This CDR3 contains 13 residues. The CDR3 region is CSVGARSSYGYTF. In DNA, the CDR3 is TGCAGCGTTGGGGCCAGGTCATCATATGGCTACACCTTC.

The chain combines TRBV12-3 or TRBV12-4 with TRBJ2-3; D ambiguous. Between the trimmed V and J ends, which lost 6 bases and 2 bases, there was a span of 6 bases. The CDR3 extends over 12 amino acids. The CDR3 coding sequence is TGTGCCAGCAGCCCAAACACAGATACGCAGTATTTT. Translated, it gives CASSPNTDTQYF.

CDR3 amino acids: CASSLWGVNEKLFF. CDR3 coding DNA: TGTGCCAGCAGCTTGTGGGGGGTTAATGAAAAACTGTTTTTT. The rearrangement joins TRBV5-5 to TRBJ1-4, with D possibly TRBD1 on 5 matching bases. Germline V gene lookup returns CDR1 SGHKS and CDR2 YYEKEE (reference sequence). V was clipped by 1 base and J by 4 bases, with 8 bases between them. The CDR3 has 14 amino acids.

This clone was detected once. The chain joins TRBV7-2 to TRBJ1-4, with D possibly matching TRBD1 (6 bases). This CDR3 is built from 15 residues. The germline V gene has CDR1 SGHTA and CDR2 FQGNSA. Between the trimmed V and J ends, which lost 1 base and 1 base, there was a span of 7 bases. CDR3 in DNA: TGTGCCAGCAGCTTAGACAGGGTAACTAATGAAAAACTGTTTTTT. Protein product: CASSLDRVTNEKLFF.

This clone occurred once. The rearrangement links TRBV4-2 to TRBJ2-2, with 10 bases that match TRBD1. Germline CDR1 LGHNA, CDR2 YNFKEQ. CDR3 length: 16 residues. J gave up 5 bases and V 1 base, and 4 bases lay outside the gene matches. The CDR3 is CASSQGDRGLTGELFF. The CDR3 nucleotides read TGTGCCAGCAGCCAAGGGGACAGGGGTCTGACCGGGGAGCTGTTTTTT.

The chain is built from TRBV5-1 and TRBJ2-5; 7 nucleotides align to TRBD2. CDR3 length: 15 amino acids. V gave up 4 bases and J gave up 1 base; unmatched junction bases: 7. Looked up from germline, CDR1 is SGHRS and CDR2 is YFSETQ. The CDR3 loop is CASSQPAGSQETQYF. The CDR3 bases are TGCGCCAGCAGCCAGCCAGCGGGGAGCCAAGAGACCCAGTACTTC.